This TCR beta chain was found in a study of patients and donors after allogeneic stem cell transplantation. A few counts support this clonotype. TCRdb ran MiXCR on the RT-PCR reads and lists one entry per CDR3 protein. The sample includes 87,000 or so distinct CDR3 sequences, less than 5% of them seen just once. Germline assignment: CDR1 LNHDA and CDR2 SQIVND (reference sequence). This CDR3 is built from 14 residues. V lost 3 bases to trimming and J lost 8 bases, with 16 bases between them. Source material: blood, either unsorted or a sorted T cell fraction (not recorded which). V usage is TRBV19 and J usage is TRBJ1-1; unclear D gene. This TCR derives from a human donor who was either an allogeneic HSCT recipient or a stem cell or donor lymphocyte infusion donor (not recorded which). It is not recorded whose cells these are; they may come from a transplant donor. The CDR3 loop is CASSISGNRVEAFF. The CDR3 DNA reads as TGTGCCAGTAGTATCTCCGGGAATCGGGTGGAAGCTTTCTTT.